This T cell receptor (beta chain) was found in a study of control samples from healthy donors and cancer patients. The data were produced by immunoSEQ multiplex PCR, yet TCRdb's version contains in-frame clones alone and is incomplete. The repertoire holds 150,000 to 200,000 clones, with 88% as singletons. Trimming took 5 bases from V and 8 from J; bases not matched to a gene: 7. The CDR3 sequence is 15 residues long. In germline, CDR1 is SEHNR, CDR2 FQNEAQ (reference sequence). The sample holds one count of this clone. The V gene is TRBV7-9, the J gene TRBJ1-6; 9 bases line up with TRBD1. The origin of this receptor is a woman aged 25 to 45 in good health. Input material: blood. Here the CDR3 reads CASSPPGQGYSPLHF. DNA of the CDR3: TGTGCCAGCAGCCCGCCGGGACAGGGTTATTCACCCCTCCACTTT. Complete variable domain (other parts from reference TRBV7-9 and TRBJ1-6): DTGVSQNPRHKITKRGQNVTFRCDPISEHNRLYWYRQTLGQGPEFLTYFQNEAQLEKSRLLSDRFSAERPKGSFSTLEIQRTEQGDSAMYLCASSPPGQGYSPLHFGNGTRLTVT.